This T cell receptor (beta chain) stems from a study of CD8+CD57+ T cells in acquired aplastic anemia. Study summary: Sorted CD4+ and CD8+ cell DNA averaged 3.2 ug.

All sequencing subjects had displayed CD8+CD57+ cell expansion on flow cytometry. None of the patients had been given any therapy when their blood was sampled. Study findings and constraints: The study identified twenty-nine CD8+ CDR3 sequences shared by patients and controls.

On this clonotype: Its target is not known.

Germline V gene sequence: CDR1 DFQATT, CDR2 SNEGSKA (reference sequence). The CDR3 is 13 amino acids. The V gene lost 6 bases and the J gene lost 2 bases, with 10 bases spanning the gap. TCR beta VDJ and CDR3 were profiled, and genomic DNA was the template. A single record per CDR3 protein comes from TCRdb applying MiXCR to the reads. The sample has under 500,000 distinct CDR3 sequences, around 30% seen once. This TCR came from a human donor with aplastic anemia. This chain joins TRBV20-1 and TRBJ1-4; D is uncertain. The sequenced sample consisted of sorted CD4+, CD8+, or CD8+CD57+ T cells (not recorded which) from PBMCs. In DNA, the CDR3 is TGCAGTGCCAGTAAAATGACTAATGAAAAACTGTTTTTT. Its translation: CSASKMTNEKLFF.